Sequencing of this TCR beta chain was carried out in a study of blood T cell repertoires in COVID-19. Study-wide context: Acute and convalescent COVID-19 specimens originated in the United States, Italy and Spain. PBMCs, B-cell-depleted T cells, or T cells provided the cDNA or gDNA that made up the material.

Trimming removed 0 bases at V and 0 bases at J, with 8 bases between. The CDR3 is 15 amino acids. Germline V gives CDR1 MNHEY, CDR2 SMNVEV (reference sequence). Profiling relied on immunoSEQ multiplex PCR, and the TCRdb table lists in-frame clones only, not all of them. The sample records 55,000 to 70,000 clones, approximately 86% being singletons. This TCR came from an elderly woman with COVID-19, enrolled during active disease. Sequences were obtained from peripheral blood. This chain connects TRBV27 to TRBJ1-2; D gene ambiguous. In DNA, the CDR3 is TGTGCCAGCAGTTTATCGGGCCTTACTAACTATGGCTACACCTTC. The encoded protein is CASSLSGLTNYGYTF.